This T cell receptor (beta chain) derives from a study of T-cell memory formation after mild COVID-19 listed by TCRdb under 2021. For the wider study: Most TCR sequence clusters were specific to one of the two donors. The cohort was made up of two young adult volunteers, one female and one male, who were previously healthy. Longitudinal TCRalpha and TCRbeta repertoire sequencing tracked T-cell clones expanding and contracting after mild COVID-19 in a couple of donors.

Ficoll-Paque density gradient centrifugation was used to isolate PBMCs. Study-level results and caveats: SARS-CoV-2 specificity was not confirmed for the second-wave clones peaking on day 37. Some responding clones were detected in pre-infection memory, which suggested that pre-existing cross-reactive memory T cells had joined the SARS-CoV-2 response. The study covered only a couple of mild cases, and larger cohorts including severe cases with pre-infection samples were considered necessary. Balanced CD4/CD8 phenotypes were observed for clones contracting from day 15 to 85, whereas a bias towards CD4+ was observed for a second wave of clones expanding from day 15 to 37. Contracting CD4+ clones turned up mainly in the CM and EM memory subsets, whereas EMRA was where CD8+ clones were enriched.

The germline V gene supplies CDR1 SGHTA and CDR2 FQGNSA. Germline trimming: 1 base from V, 0 bases from J; junction bases outside gene matches: 7. Its CDR3 holds 19 amino acids, cysteine through phenylalanine. The sequence is cut down to CDR3 DNA, 57 bases in frame from base 1. The reads were generated on an Illumina NovaSeq 6000. TCRalpha and TCRbeta cDNA libraries were built by 5'RACE with constant-segment primers, adding sample barcodes and unique molecular identifiers. RNA was extracted from every sample with Trizol reagent. Amplification of the libraries took two PCR steps, and the second step added a second sample barcode plus Illumina TruSeq adapters. The libraries were sequenced on an Illumina NovaSeq using 2 x 150 bp paired-end reads. The source study handled its data this way. Demultiplexing of reads and collapsing into UMI-guided consensus sequences were performed with migec v1.2.7. Using mixcr v2.1.11, UMI consensuses were aligned to TRA and TRB V and J templates and then assembled into clonotypes. A clonotype was counted as expanded or contracted only if both edgeR and NoisET called the change significant, with noise models trained on biological replicates. For edgeR calls, the thresholds were a false discovery rate-adjusted p below 0.01 and a log2 fold-change of 1. As an exploratory analysis of dynamics, max-normalized trajectories of the 1000 most abundant clonotypes were examined by PCA with hierarchical clustering. Separately sequenced CD4+ and CD8+ repertoires were used to assign the CD4 or CD8 phenotype of responding clones. TCRdb applied fastp at Q25 and MiXCR to the public reads, then kept only in-frame beta chains. All rows with the same CDR3 protein become a single entry with the most common DNA and genes. The V and J calls and clone size come from TCRdb's table, not from the authors' own analysis. The sample data list 310,000 or so distinct CDR3 sequences, and about a sixth of these were observed just once. Roughly 22% of the sample is taken by the ten largest.

The table lists this clonotype with many counts. What antigen it recognizes has not been identified. There are no base qualities to consult, and no much larger clone falls within one base. Recombination linked TRBV7-2 to TRBJ2-1; 12 junctional bases match TRBD1. This clonotype originated in a man in his late teens or twenties who had mild COVID-19 (a few samples of this study predate the infection). The sample titles of this study are shuffled in the database, so cell type and time point are left out; the donor was told from shared clones. The specimen was PBMCs or a T cell subset sorted from them (not recorded which). The CDR3 region: CASSLGPPGQGASYNEQFF. The DNA is as follows: TGTGCCAGCAGCTTAGGGCCCCCGGGACAGGGGGCCTCCTACAATGAGCAGTTCTTC.